The present entry profiles one TCR beta chain with its context. The germline CDR1 and CDR2 sequences are SGHRS and YFSETQ. Trimming shortened V by 0 bases and J by 7 bases, and 11 bases separated the two germline ends. This CDR3 spans 13 amino acids. In the authors' methods: Amplification from reference gene primers served as the basis for estimated nucleated cell counts. Produced via immunoSEQ multiplex PCR; TCRdb's table is partial and in-frame only. The DNA was the basis for D and trimming; V, J and clone size are from that table. The repertoire holds under 400,000 clones, with about 90% as singletons. The entry originates in a study of blood T cell repertoires in COVID-19. Enrollment of patients from Seattle took place during active infection, with longitudinal follow-up.

This chain uses TRBV5-1 with TRBJ2-7; D unresolved. The sequencing sample was made of peripheral blood. The TCR was taken from a woman aged 25 to 39 with COVID-19, enrolled during active disease. CDR3 residues: CASSLGAITEQYF. CDR3 DNA: TGCGCCAGCAGCTTGGGGGCAATCACTGAGCAGTACTTC.